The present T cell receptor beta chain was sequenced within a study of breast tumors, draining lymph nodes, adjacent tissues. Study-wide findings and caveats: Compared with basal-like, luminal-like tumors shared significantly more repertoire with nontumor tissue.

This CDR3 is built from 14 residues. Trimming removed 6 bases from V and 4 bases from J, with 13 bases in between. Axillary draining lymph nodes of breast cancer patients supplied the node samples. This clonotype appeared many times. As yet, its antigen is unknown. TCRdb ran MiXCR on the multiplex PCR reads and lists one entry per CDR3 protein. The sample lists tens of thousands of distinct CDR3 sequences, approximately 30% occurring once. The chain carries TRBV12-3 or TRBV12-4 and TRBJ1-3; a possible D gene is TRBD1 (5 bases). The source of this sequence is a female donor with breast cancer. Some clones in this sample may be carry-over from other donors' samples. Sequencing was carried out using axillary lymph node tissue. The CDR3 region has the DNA TGTGCCAGCAGCGACAGCGCCCGAGGAAACACCATATATTTT. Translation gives CASSDSARGNTIYF.